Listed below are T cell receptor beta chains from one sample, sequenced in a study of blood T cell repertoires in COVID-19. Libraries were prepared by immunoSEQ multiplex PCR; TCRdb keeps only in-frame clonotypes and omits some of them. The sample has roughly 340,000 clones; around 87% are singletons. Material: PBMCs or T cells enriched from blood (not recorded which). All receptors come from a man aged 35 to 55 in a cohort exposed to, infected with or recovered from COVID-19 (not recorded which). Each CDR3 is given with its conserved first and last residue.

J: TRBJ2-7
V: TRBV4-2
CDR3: CASSRSSSSSEQYF

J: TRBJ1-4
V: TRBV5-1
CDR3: CASSLGGPNQKLFF

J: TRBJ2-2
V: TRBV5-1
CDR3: CASSERAANTGELFF

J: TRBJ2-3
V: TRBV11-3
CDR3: CASSLRTSGSSDTQYF

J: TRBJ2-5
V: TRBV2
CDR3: CASSDRETQYF

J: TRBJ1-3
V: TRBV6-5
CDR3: CASSRGQSTGNTIYF

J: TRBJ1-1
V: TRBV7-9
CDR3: CATFHQGDTEAFF

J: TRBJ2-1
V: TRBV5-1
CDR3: CASSLGTSGRNEQFF

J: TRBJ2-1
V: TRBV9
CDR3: CASSVGGSSGISYNEQFF

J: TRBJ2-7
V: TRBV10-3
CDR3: CAISELRGGTTTGEQYF

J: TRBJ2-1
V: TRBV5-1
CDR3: CASSLAERFGGNEQFF

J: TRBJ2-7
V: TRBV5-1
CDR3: CASSIHGLAGVPGEQYF

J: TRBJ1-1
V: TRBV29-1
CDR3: CSVVMIQGAEAFF

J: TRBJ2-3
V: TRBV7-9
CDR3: CASSSPGLSITDTQYF

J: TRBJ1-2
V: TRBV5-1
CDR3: CASSLNSDMTYGYTF

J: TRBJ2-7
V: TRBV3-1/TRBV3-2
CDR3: CASSQDLGGNEQYF

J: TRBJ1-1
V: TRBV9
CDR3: CASSVGHQNTEAFF

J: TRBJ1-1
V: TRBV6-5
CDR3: CASNWDRGGAEAFF

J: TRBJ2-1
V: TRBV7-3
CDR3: CASSLSGANNEQFF

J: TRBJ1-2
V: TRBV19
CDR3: CASSIGQGGPGYTF

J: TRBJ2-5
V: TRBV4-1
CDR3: CASSQGQGAIVETQYF

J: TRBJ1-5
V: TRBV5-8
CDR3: CASSLWGQGDQPQHF

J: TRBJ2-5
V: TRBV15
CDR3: CATSTNLVRETQYF

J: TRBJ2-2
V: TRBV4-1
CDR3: CASSQYPSGRDTGELFF

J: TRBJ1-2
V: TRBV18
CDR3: CASSPRRDFGYGYTF

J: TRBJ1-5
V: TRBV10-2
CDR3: CASRGGSNQPQHF

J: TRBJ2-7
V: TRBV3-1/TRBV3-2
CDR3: CASSQDPGAYEQYF

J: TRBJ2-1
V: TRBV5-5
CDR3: CASSGGRLYNEQFF

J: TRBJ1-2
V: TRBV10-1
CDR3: CASSERSHYGYTF

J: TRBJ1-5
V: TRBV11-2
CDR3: CASSLAERNQPQHF

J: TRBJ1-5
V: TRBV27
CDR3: CASRMSGGNQPQHF

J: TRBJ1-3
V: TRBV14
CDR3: CASSRPDGRDSFGNTIYF

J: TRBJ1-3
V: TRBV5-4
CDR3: CASSLRGSGNTIYF

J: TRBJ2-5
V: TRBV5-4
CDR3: CASSYDRVETQYF

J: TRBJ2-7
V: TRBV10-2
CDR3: CASSESWGLAGSYEQYF